The 25 T cell receptor beta chains below all came from one sample that was sequenced in a study of cytomegalovirus exposure and HLA in healthy donors. Sequencing used immunoSEQ multiplex PCR; TCRdb keeps in-frame clones, though not all of them. The table shows 200,000 or so clones, with 84% occurring only once. The sequenced material came from PBMCs. These receptors were obtained from a man in his late teens or twenties in good health and CMV-seropositive.

The chain uses TRBV5-4 and TRBJ1-1; D gene uncertain. The CDR3 contains 15 residues. Germline values: CDR1 SGHNT, CDR2 YYREEE (reference sequence). V was shortened by 4 bases and J by 5 bases, with 18 bases between the two germline ends. The CDR3 loop is CASSVMGQPRTEAFF. The CDR3 DNA reads TGTGCCAGCAGCGTCATGGGTCAACCCAGGACTGAAGCTTTCTTT.

This chain joins TRBV2 and TRBJ1-5; 9 positions match TRBD1. CDR3 length: 14 amino acids. V was clipped by 8 bases and J by 4 bases; unmatched bases: 6. CDR1 and CDR2 (germline): SNHLY, FYNNEI. In DNA, the CDR3 is TGTGCCAGCGGGGGGGGACAGGGTAATCAGCCCCAGCATTTT. This gives the protein CASGGGQGNQPQHF.

Points on this clone: An end of the junction does not agree with germline; a read error may underlie this. This sequence joins TRBV11-2 and TRBJ2-1, with a tentative D call TRBD2 (5 bases). In germline, CDR1 is SGHAT, CDR2 FQNNGV. This CDR3 contains 13 residues. CDR3 amino acids: CASSLVRYSPGIF. CDR3 nucleotide sequence: TGTGCCAGCAGCTTAGTTAGGTACAGCCCGGGGATCTTC.

This chain joins TRBV7-9 and TRBJ1-3; TRBD1 aligns across 7 bases. CDR1 and CDR2 (germline): SEHNR, FQNEAQ (reference sequence). The V segment lost 4 bases and the J segment 0 bases; nucleotides outside the gene matches: 3. This CDR3 has 15 residues. Here the CDR3 reads CASSSGQASGNTIYF. The CDR3 DNA reads TGTGCCAGCAGCTCTGGACAGGCCTCTGGAAACACCATATATTTT.

As concerns this clone: The same CDR3 also results from other DNA sequences found in this sample. The chain links TRBV29-1 to TRBJ2-5; TRBD1 is a possible D gene (5 bases). This CDR3 contains 11 residues. V was trimmed by 1 base and J by 5 bases, leaving 5 bases between them. In germline, CDR1 is SQVTM, CDR2 ANQGSEA. The CDR3 protein is CSVEGGETQYF. The CDR3 DNA follows: TGCAGCGTTGAAGGGGGCGAGACCCAGTACTTC. The whole variable domain, remainder taken from reference TRBV29-1 and TRBJ2-5, is SAVISQKPSRDICQRGTSLTIQCQVDSQVTMMFWYRQQPGQSLTLIATANQGSEATYESGFVIDKFPISRPNLTFSTLTVSNMSPEDSSIYLCSVEGGETQYFGPGTRLLVL.

The chain joins TRBV7-2 to TRBJ2-2; 12 bases match TRBD2. The CDR3 totals 16 residues. The germline CDR1 and CDR2 sequences are SGHTA and FQGNSA. The junction had 2 bases not matched to a gene; V was cut back by 2 bases and J by 4 bases. This chain's CDR3 is CASSLLAGGSTGELFF. The CDR3, as DNA: TGTGCCAGCAGCTTACTAGCGGGAGGGTCCACCGGGGAGCTGTTTTTT.

The V gene is TRBV2, the J gene TRBJ2-1; TRBD2 aligns across 7 bases. V was pared by 5 bases and J by 0 bases, with 16 bases of the junction left unmatched. Germline CDR1 and CDR2: SNHLY and FYNNEI. The CDR3 runs to 19 residues. As DNA, the CDR3 is TGTGCCAGCAGTCCACCCGGCGGCGGGGGTTACAGCTCCTACAATGAGCAGTTCTTC. Its translation: CASSPPGGGGYSSYNEQFF.

The J gene is TRBJ1-4, the V gene TRBV7-3; tentative D call: TRBD1 (6 bases). Trimming took off 6 bases at V and 8 bases at J, with 19 bases between the two ends. Germline lookup yields CDR1 SGHTA and CDR2 FQGTGA. The CDR3 is made up of 15 amino acids. CDR3: CASSRSRGLWEKLFF. CDR3 DNA sequence: TGTGCCAGCAGTCGAAGCAGGGGCCTTTGGGAAAAACTGTTTTTT.

V usage is TRBV5-1 and J usage is TRBJ1-1; no definite D call. V shed 0 bases and J shed 5 bases, with 11 bases lying between them. This CDR3 spans 14 amino acids. In germline, CDR1 is SGHRS, CDR2 YFSETQ. CDR3 loop: CASSLVGVETEAFF. In DNA form, the CDR3 reads TGCGCCAGCAGCTTGGTCGGGGTGGAGACTGAAGCTTTCTTT. The complete variable domain, with remaining parts taken from reference TRBV5-1 and TRBJ1-1, reads KAGVTQTPRYLIKTRGQQVTLSCSPISGHRSVSWYQQTPGQGLQFLFEYFSETQRNKGNFPGRFSGRQFSNSRSEMNVSTLELGDSALYLCASSLVGVETEAFFGQGTRLTVV.

CDR3 amino acids: CASSLRGSSEAFF. The CDR3 coding sequence is TGTGCCAGCAGCTTAAGGGGCAGCTCTGAAGCTTTCTTT. The chain employs TRBV7-3 and TRBJ1-1, with D perhaps TRBD1 (5 bases). Trimming took 1 base from V and 6 from J, leaving 9 bases between them. CDR1 and CDR2 (germline): SGHTA, FQGTGA. The CDR3 loop spans 13 amino acids.

The V and J genes are TRBV21-1 and TRBJ2-7; the table names TRBD2, a call not compared with the DNA. TRBV21-1 is shown as a pseudogene. This CDR3 comprises 17 residues. CDR3 DNA sequence: TGTGCCAGCAGATATAAGGTGGGCGGAGCGGAGATCTACGAGCAGTACTTC. It specifies CASRYKVGGAEIYEQYF.

CDR3 in amino acids: CASSLGGGRHVGELFF. CDR3 coding DNA: TGTGCCAGCAGCTTAGGTGGCGGGAGGCATGTCGGGGAGCTGTTTTTT. This sequence joins TRBV13 and TRBJ2-2; 8 bases map to TRBD2. CDR1 and CDR2 (germline): PRHDT, FYEKMQ (reference sequence). Trimming cost V 0 bases and J 7 bases; bases outside gene matches: 7. The CDR3 is made up of 16 amino acids.

The chain recombines TRBV30 with TRBJ1-4, with D possibly TRBD1 on 5 matching bases. Germline CDR1 GTSNPN, CDR2 SVGIG (reference sequence). V was pared by 0 bases and J by 4 bases, with 9 bases between. The CDR3 runs to 14 residues. The CDR3 is CAWSVGQFNEKLFF. The CDR3 DNA reads TGTGCCTGGAGTGTGGGGCAGTTTAATGAAAAACTGTTTTTT.

This clone is a singleton in its sample. This chain uses TRBV5-4 with TRBJ2-3, with 9 bases fitting TRBD2. The V segment lost 2 bases and the J segment 4 bases; nucleotides outside the gene matches: 11. CDR3 length equals 17 residues. Germline V lookup: CDR1 SGHNT, CDR2 YYREEE (reference sequence). CDR3 nucleotide sequence: TGTGCCAGCAGCTTAGGGGGTAGCGGGAGCGTCGCAGATACGCAGTATTTT. Translating it yields CASSLGGSGSVADTQYF.

The chain joins TRBV5-1 to TRBJ1-1; 7 nucleotides align to TRBD1. Germline V gene sequence: CDR1 SGHRS, CDR2 YFSETQ. Germline trimming cut 5 bases from V and 4 bases from J; bases unmatched to any gene: 8. This CDR3 comprises 14 residues. CDR3 nucleotide sequence: TGCGCCAGCAGTGTGCAGGGGGTCTTCACTGAAGCTTTCTTT. It yields the protein CASSVQGVFTEAFF.

This clone has just one count. This chain joins TRBV6-5 and TRBJ2-3; TRBD2 aligns across 8 bases. Per the germline V gene, CDR1 is MNHEY and CDR2 is SVGAGI. V lost 7 bases and J lost 2; bases outside the gene matches: 5. This CDR3 comprises 14 residues. The CDR3 spells CASTPGGHTDTQYF. As DNA, the CDR3 is TGTGCCAGCACCCCGGGAGGGCACACAGATACGCAGTATTTT.

This clone was seen more than once but under ten times. The chain is built from TRBV28 and TRBJ2-5; 8 bases are a match to TRBD1. Germline V CDR1 and CDR2: MDHEN, SYDVKM. The J segment lost 1 base and the V segment lost 5 bases, leaving 6 bases of the junction unmatched. The CDR3 runs 15 residues. CDR3 region: CASSTGQGPQETQYF. CDR3 bases: TGTGCCAGCAGTACAGGACAGGGACCCCAAGAGACCCAGTACTTC.

This clone was seen more than once but under ten times. The rearrangement links TRBV21-1 to TRBJ2-7; the D call TRBD2 from the table was never checked on the DNA. TRBV21-1 is given as a pseudogene. The CDR3 is 14 amino acids. The CDR3 DNA reads as TGTGCCAGCCACAGTGGTCCACCGGGATACGAGCAGTACTTC. Translated: CASHSGPPGYEQYF.

The chain employs TRBV28 and TRBJ2-7; 9 nucleotides agree with TRBD1. Germline lookup yields CDR1 MDHEN and CDR2 SYDVKM. CDR3 length equals 15 residues. J gave up 5 bases and V 6 bases, and 11 bases lay outside the gene matches. The CDR3 reads CASSSGGQGVNEQYF. CDR3 DNA: TGTGCCAGCAGCTCCGGGGGACAGGGAGTAAACGAGCAGTACTTC.

This sequence joins TRBV10-3 and TRBJ2-5, with 8 bases aligning to TRBD1. Germline-derived CDR1 and CDR2 are ENHRY and SYGVKD. After removal of 7 bases from V and 5 bases from J, the junction contained 15 bases not matched to a gene. CDR3 length: 16 amino acids. CDR3 in amino acids: CAIKVDPGGGEETQYF. CDR3 nucleotide sequence: TGTGCCATCAAAGTCGATCCAGGGGGCGGAGAGGAGACCCAGTACTTC.

The chain has TRBV7-6 and TRBJ1-4, with 11 bases matching TRBD1. J lost 7 bases, V lost 1 base, and 2 bases had no gene match. Germline CDR1 is SGHVS and CDR2 is FNYEAQ. This CDR3 has 15 residues. CDR3 protein: CASSLGGTGGEKLFF. The CDR3 nucleotides are TGTGCCAGCAGCTTAGGAGGGACAGGGGGTGAAAAACTGTTTTTT.

J is TRBJ1-2 and V is TRBV7-8; no firm D call. The CDR3 spans 12 residues. The germline CDR1 and CDR2 sequences are SGHVS and FQNEAQ. V was shortened by 5 bases and J by 6 bases, with 10 bases between the two germline ends. As DNA, the CDR3 is TGTGCCAGCAGCCCTAGCAATGATGGCTACACCTTC. Translating it yields CASSPSNDGYTF. Full variable domain (remainder filled in from reference TRBV7-8 and TRBJ1-2): GAGVSQSPRYKVAKRGQDVALRCDPISGHVSLFWYQQALGQGPEFLTYFQNEAQLDKSGLPSDRFFAERPEGSVSTLKIQRTQQEDSAVYLCASSPSNDGYTFGSGTRLTVV.

The rearrangement joins TRBV7-9 to TRBJ2-7, with no clear D. This CDR3 is 13 amino acids long. Germline V gene data show CDR1 as SEHNR and CDR2 as FQNEAQ (reference sequence). Trimming removed 2 bases from V and 3 bases from J, with 8 bases in between. The CDR3 is CASSLSNGYEQYF. CDR3 coding DNA: TGTGCCAGCAGCTTATCGAACGGCTACGAGCAGTACTTC.

V gene TRBV12-5 combines with J gene TRBJ1-5, with D possibly TRBD1 on 6 matching bases. In germline, CDR1 is LGHNT, CDR2 FRNRAP. V lost 5 bases to trimming and J lost 4 bases, with 21 bases between them. The CDR3 loop spans 17 amino acids. In DNA form, the CDR3 reads TGTGCTAGTGGTCCGAACAGGGCGATTACTCAAAATCAGCCCCAGCATTTT. Encoded protein: CASGPNRAITQNQPQHF.

This sequence joins TRBV11-2 and TRBJ2-5; D is possibly TRBD2 (5 bases). The germline CDR1 and CDR2 sequences are SGHAT and FQNNGV. The V and J ends lost 5 bases and 2 bases respectively, with 15 bases between them. The CDR3 is made up of 15 amino acids. The DNA of the CDR3 is TGTGCCAGCAGCCGCCAACCTGGCGGGCAAGAGACCCAGTACTTC. Protein product: CASSRQPGGQETQYF.